The rows below give T cell receptor beta chains drawn from one sample of a study of T cells in Graves' hyperthyroidism and ophthalmopathy. TCRdb fed the multiplex PCR reads into MiXCR, producing one record per CDR3 protein. Among about 570,000 distinct CDR3 sequences, roughly 46% were seen once, and the ten largest hold around 20%. Material for sequencing was peripheral blood or thyroid tissue (not recorded which). The receptors were gathered from an adult woman with Graves' disease, either hyperthyroidism or ophthalmopathy (not recorded which). Each CDR3 is given with its conserved first and last residue. Fields, in order: CDR3 protein, CDR3 DNA, J gene, D gene, clone size, V gene. The D gene is left open where the match is weak. Not every row has a clone size; where given, it reads once, few, many or a size class.

CDR3 protein: CASSFWDSETYEQYF
CDR3 DNA: TGTGCCAGCAGTTTTTGGGACTCCGAGACCTACGAGCAGTACTTC
J gene: TRBJ2-7
D gene: .
clone size: .
V gene: TRBV7-9

CDR3 protein: CASTFGQGTYEQYF
CDR3 DNA: TGCGCCAGCACTTTTGGACAGGGGACCTACGAGCAGTACTTC
J gene: TRBJ2-7
D gene: TRBD1
clone size: .
V gene: TRBV28

CDR3 protein: CATDVGSGANVLTF
CDR3 DNA: TGTGCCACCGACGTTGGCTCTGGGGCCAACGTCCTGACTTTC
J gene: TRBJ2-6
D gene: .
clone size: .
V gene: TRBV19

CDR3 protein: CSSRQGGGYTF
CDR3 DNA: TGCAGCTCCCGACAGGGAGGTGGCTACACCTTC
J gene: TRBJ1-2
D gene: TRBD1
clone size: few
V gene: TRBV29-1

CDR3 protein: CAIRSGMMETQYF
CDR3 DNA: TGTGCCATCAGGAGCGGGATGATGGAGACCCAGTACTTC
J gene: TRBJ2-5
D gene: TRBD2
clone size: few
V gene: TRBV10-3

CDR3 protein: CAISGYSSYEQYF
CDR3 DNA: TGTGCCATCAGTGGGTACAGCTCCTACGAGCAGTACTTC
J gene: TRBJ2-7
D gene: .
clone size: many
V gene: TRBV10-3

CDR3 protein: CAIRGREGLNTGELFF
CDR3 DNA: TGTGCCATCAGGGGACGGGAGGGACTGAACACCGGGGAGCTGTTTTTT
J gene: TRBJ2-2
D gene: TRBD2
clone size: .
V gene: TRBV10-3

CDR3 protein: CASSPEGGGVTEAFF
CDR3 DNA: TGTGCCAGCAGTCCAGAGGGTGGGGGGGTCACTGAAGCTTTCTTT
J gene: TRBJ1-1
D gene: .
clone size: .
V gene: TRBV2

CDR3 protein: CAIRPGQAQETQYF
CDR3 DNA: TGTGCCATCAGACCGGGACAGGCGCAAGAGACCCAGTACTTC
J gene: TRBJ2-5
D gene: TRBD1
clone size: many
V gene: TRBV10-3

CDR3 protein: CSAREYQETQYF
CDR3 DNA: TGCAGTGCTAGGGAGTACCAAGAGACCCAGTACTTC
J gene: TRBJ2-5
D gene: .
clone size: .
V gene: TRBV20-1

CDR3 protein: CASTKRDRGSPLHF
CDR3 DNA: TGTGCCAGTACCAAACGGGACAGGGGTTCACCCCTCCACTTT
J gene: TRBJ1-6
D gene: TRBD1
clone size: few
V gene: TRBV19

CDR3 protein: CASSHPLGANVLTF
CDR3 DNA: TGTGCCAGCAGCCACCCCCTTGGGGCCAACGTCCTGACTTTC
J gene: TRBJ2-6
D gene: .
clone size: .
V gene: TRBV7-9

CDR3 protein: CATSSSTGISPLHF
CDR3 DNA: TGTGCCACCAGCAGTTCGACAGGGATCTCACCCCTCCACTTT
J gene: TRBJ1-6
D gene: TRBD1
clone size: .
V gene: TRBV15

CDR3 protein: CAISARRVTYKQYF
CDR3 DNA: TGTGCCATCAGTGCTCGGCGGGTGACGTACAAGCAGTACTTC
J gene: TRBJ2-7
D gene: .
clone size: .
V gene: TRBV10-3

CDR3 protein: CSAEQGNQPQHF
CDR3 DNA: TGCAGTGCTGAACAGGGGAATCAGCCCCAGCATTTT
J gene: TRBJ1-5
D gene: TRBD1
clone size: .
V gene: TRBV20-1

CDR3 protein: CASSLGGVGYEQYF
CDR3 DNA: TGTGCCAGCAGTTTAGGGGGCGTAGGATACGAGCAGTACTTC
J gene: TRBJ2-7
D gene: .
clone size: .
V gene: TRBV12-3/TRBV12-4

CDR3 protein: CASSLGRTGANVLTF
CDR3 DNA: TGCGCCAGCAGCTTAGGGCGGACTGGGGCCAACGTCCTGACTTTC
J gene: TRBJ2-6
D gene: .
clone size: many
V gene: TRBV5-1

CDR3 protein: CASSLKGEPPVLYF
CDR3 DNA: TGTGCCAGCAGCCTCAAAGGGGAACCCCCGGTGTTATATTTT
J gene: TRBJ1-3
D gene: .
clone size: many
V gene: TRBV4-2

CDR3 protein: CAASSLGPSSSNQPQHF
CDR3 DNA: TGTGCCGCCAGCAGCTTGGGGCCCTCATCGAGCAATCAGCCCCAGCATTTT
J gene: TRBJ1-5
D gene: .
clone size: .
V gene: TRBV15

CDR3 protein: CSVEDRGNTEAFF
CDR3 DNA: TGCAGCGTGGAAGACAGGGGGAACACTGAAGCTTTCTTT
J gene: TRBJ1-1
D gene: TRBD1
clone size: .
V gene: TRBV29-1

CDR3 protein: CASSIDSFNEKLFF
CDR3 DNA: TGTGCCAGTAGTATCGACAGCTTCAATGAAAAACTGTTTTTT
J gene: TRBJ1-4
D gene: .
clone size: .
V gene: TRBV19

CDR3 protein: CAGPTGKRIRSGNTIYF
CDR3 DNA: TGTGCCGGCCCGACAGGGAAAAGGATCCGCTCTGGAAACACCATATATTTT
J gene: TRBJ1-3
D gene: TRBD1
clone size: .
V gene: TRBV6-1

CDR3 protein: CASLGDGVDYTF
CDR3 DNA: TGTGCCAGTCTCGGGGACGGGGTGGACTACACCTTC
J gene: TRBJ1-2
D gene: .
clone size: .
V gene: TRBV15

CDR3 protein: CASSLLSERDTQYF
CDR3 DNA: TGTGCCAGCAGCTTATTAAGCGAAAGGGATACGCAGTATTTT
J gene: TRBJ2-3
D gene: .
clone size: .
V gene: TRBV11-2

CDR3 protein: CASSYTRSGANVLTF
CDR3 DNA: TGTGCCAGCAGTTACACGAGATCTGGGGCCAACGTCCTGACTTTC
J gene: TRBJ2-6
D gene: .
clone size: many
V gene: TRBV6-2/TRBV6-3

CDR3 protein: CATSRDLGQAYYEQYF
CDR3 DNA: TGTGCCACCAGCAGAGATTTGGGACAAGCCTACTACGAGCAGTACTTC
J gene: TRBJ2-7
D gene: .
clone size: few
V gene: TRBV15

CDR3 protein: CASSHRTSGSDVEETQYF
CDR3 DNA: TGCGCCAGCAGCCATAGGACTAGCGGGAGTGATGTAGAAGAGACCCAGTACTTC
J gene: TRBJ2-5
D gene: TRBD2
clone size: many
V gene: TRBV4-1

CDR3 protein: CASSEKGTASQALHF
CDR3 DNA: TGTGCCAGCAGTGAAAAGGGGACCGCCTCTCAGGCCCTCCACTTT
J gene: TRBJ1-6
D gene: .
clone size: many
V gene: TRBV2

CDR3 protein: CASSRTLNEKLFF
CDR3 DNA: TGTGCCAGCAGTCGGACGCTGAATGAAAAACTGTTTTTT
J gene: TRBJ1-4
D gene: .
clone size: .
V gene: TRBV12-3/TRBV12-4

CDR3 protein: CSVGVREQYF
CDR3 DNA: TGCAGCGTTGGGGTCCGGGAGCAGTACTTC
J gene: TRBJ2-7
D gene: .
clone size: .
V gene: TRBV29-1

CDR3 protein: CASSGVAGLGRQYF
CDR3 DNA: TGTGCCAGCAGTGGGGTAGCGGGACTCGGAAGGCAGTACTTC
J gene: TRBJ2-7
D gene: TRBD2
clone size: .
V gene: TRBV7-9

CDR3 protein: CASGVFGREQYF
CDR3 DNA: TGTGCCAGCGGGGTCTTCGGCCGCGAGCAGTACTTC
J gene: TRBJ2-7
D gene: .
clone size: .
V gene: TRBV28